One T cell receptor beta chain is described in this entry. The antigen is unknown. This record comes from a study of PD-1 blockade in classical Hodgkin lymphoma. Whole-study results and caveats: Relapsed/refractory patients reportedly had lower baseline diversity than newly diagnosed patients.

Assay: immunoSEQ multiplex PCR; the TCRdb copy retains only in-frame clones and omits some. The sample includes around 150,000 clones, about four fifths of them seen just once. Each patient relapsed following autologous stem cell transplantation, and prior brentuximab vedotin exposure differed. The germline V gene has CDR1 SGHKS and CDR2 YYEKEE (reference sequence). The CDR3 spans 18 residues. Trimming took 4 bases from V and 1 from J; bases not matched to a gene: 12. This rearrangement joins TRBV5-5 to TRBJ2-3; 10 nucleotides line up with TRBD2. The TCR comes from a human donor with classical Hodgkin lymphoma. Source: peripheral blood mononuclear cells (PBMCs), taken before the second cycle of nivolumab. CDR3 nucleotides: TGTGCCAGCAGCCGATTCCCCCAGCGGGAGGGAGGCACAGATACGCAGTATTTT. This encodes CASSRFPQREGGTDTQYF.